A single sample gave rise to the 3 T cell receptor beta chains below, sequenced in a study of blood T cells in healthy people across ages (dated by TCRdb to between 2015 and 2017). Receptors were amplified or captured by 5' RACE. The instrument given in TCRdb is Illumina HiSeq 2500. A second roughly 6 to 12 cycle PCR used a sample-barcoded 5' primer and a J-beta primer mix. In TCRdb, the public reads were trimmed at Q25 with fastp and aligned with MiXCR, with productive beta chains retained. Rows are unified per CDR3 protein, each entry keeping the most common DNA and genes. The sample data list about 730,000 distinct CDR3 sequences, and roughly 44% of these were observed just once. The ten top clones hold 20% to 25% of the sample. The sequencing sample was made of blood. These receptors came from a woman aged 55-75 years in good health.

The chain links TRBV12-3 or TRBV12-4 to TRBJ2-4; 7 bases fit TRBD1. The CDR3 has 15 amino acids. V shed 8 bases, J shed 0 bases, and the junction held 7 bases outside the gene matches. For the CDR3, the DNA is TGTGCCAGCGCCTTGACAGGGTTAGCCAAAAACATTCAGTACTTC. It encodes CASALTGLAKNIQYF.

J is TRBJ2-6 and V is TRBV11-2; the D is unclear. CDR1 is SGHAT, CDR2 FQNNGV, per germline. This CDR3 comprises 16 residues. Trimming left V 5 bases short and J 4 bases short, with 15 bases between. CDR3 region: CASSASQVQGANVLTF. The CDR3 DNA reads TGTGCCAGCAGCGCCTCTCAGGTACAGGGGGCCAACGTCCTGACTTTC.

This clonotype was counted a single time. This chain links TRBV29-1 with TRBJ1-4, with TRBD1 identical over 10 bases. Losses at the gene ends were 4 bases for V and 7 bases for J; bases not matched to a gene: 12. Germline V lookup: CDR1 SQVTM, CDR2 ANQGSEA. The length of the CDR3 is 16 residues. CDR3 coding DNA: TGCAGCGTTGGGGACAGGGGCTACCTTGCTGGTGAAAAACTGTTTTTT. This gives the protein CSVGDRGYLAGEKLFF.